This is a list of T cell receptor beta chains from one sample in a study of graft-versus-host responses after intestinal transplantation. The data were produced by immunoSEQ multiplex PCR, yet TCRdb's version contains in-frame clones alone and is incomplete. The sample records more than 80,000 clones, less than 90% being singletons. Their recognized antigens are unknown. The specimen was unstimulated CD4+ T cells sorted from spleen or lymph node cells, collected before intestinal transplant. The source of these receptors is a human donor who received an intestinal transplant. CDR3s include the opening cysteine and the closing phenylalanine or tryptophan.

>TRBV6-5|TRBJ2-4
CASSYSDRSAKNIQYF
>TRBV30|TRBJ1-6
CAWSVGLGLSPLHF
>TRBV2|TRBJ2-5
CASTRTGTETQYF
>TRBV2|TRBJ2-3
CASSEIGTSGGTDTQYF
>TRBV25-1|TRBJ1-2
CASSESGRVNYGYTF
>TRBV29-1|TRBJ1-2
CSVEDQAKGLGYTF
>TRBV27|TRBJ1-2
CASSLRRTGFGYTF
>TRBV10-3|TRBJ2-7
CAISDRESYEQYF
>TRBV14|TRBJ2-3
CASSRPLGHTDTQYF
>TRBV5-1|TRBJ2-7
CASRLTSGLTYEQYF
>TRBV19|TRBJ1-2
CASSTNHQGIYGYTF
>TRBV2|TRBJ2-1
CASSEALPGGDEQFF
>TRBV19|TRBJ2-5
CASSSRGREEQYF
>TRBV29-1|TRBJ2-7
CSVEDRLYEQYF
>TRBV7-9|TRBJ2-5
CASSLRSSGQETQYF
>TRBV9|TRBJ2-3
CASSPNLAGGNTQYF
>TRBV27|TRBJ1-1
CASSFDRGSMNTEAFF
>TRBV6-1|TRBJ1-1
CASSTDRGSTEAFF
>TRBV2|TRBJ2-4
CASSESGRDGGNIQYF
>TRBV5-1|TRBJ2-1
CASSLPGGPSNEQFF
>TRBV4-2|TRBJ1-2
CASSHPRTAYGYTF
>TRBV5-1|TRBJ2-3
CASSGRATSTDTQYF
>TRBV2|TRBJ2-3
CASSETQSLTVSSTDTQYF
>TRBV28|TRBJ2-1
CASRPGTSVEQFF
>TRBV28|TRBJ2-7
CASSLSKGREQYF
>TRBV30|TRBJ1-2
CAWSHRTGEGYTF
>TRBV28|TRBJ1-4
CASSFRRHNEKLFF
>TRBV5-1|TRBJ1-4
CASSLDGTGHEKLFF
>TRBV29-1|TRBJ2-5
CSVDIAGVAETQYF
>TRBV10-2|TRBJ2-2
CASSYGGELFF
>TRBV30|TRBJ1-1
CAWSLSPLEGAVRVTEAFF
>TRBV6-6|TRBJ2-7
CARFLERAGRRYEQYF
>TRBV30|TRBJ2-1
CAWSVRGAEQFF
>TRBV28|TRBJ1-1
CASTLPLGGRGNTEAFF
>TRBV28|TRBJ2-7
CASSITSGRDYEQYF
>TRBV5-8|TRBJ1-5
CASNVQGDQPQHF
>TRBV28|TRBJ2-5
CASSAAEGLAGQETQYF
>TRBV6-5|TRBJ1-1
CASSYGQNTEAFF
>TRBV19|TRBJ1-2
CASSPGSYGYTF
>TRBV6-5|TRBJ1-2
CASSYSGSSNYGYTF
>TRBV18|TRBJ2-3
CASSPTQRGGHYASTDTQYF
>TRBV7-6|TRBJ2-2
CASSLRRQNTGELFF
>TRBV6-6|TRBJ2-1
CASNGGPRSSYNEQFF